These T cell receptor beta chains were read from a single sample in a study of identical twins. TCRdb reprocessed the 5' RACE reads with MiXCR, giving one entry per CDR3 protein. The sample holds around 670,000 distinct CDR3 sequences, over 5% seen once. Sequenced material: naive T cells sorted from blood. These receptor sequences come from a man between 18 and 35 years old in good health. Both conserved end residues are part of each CDR3. A D gene is named only where the DNA matches it firmly. Part of the rows lack a size; the others show once, few, many or a class for expanded clones.

j_gene: TRBJ2-5; v_gene: TRBV20-1; abundance: few; d_gene: TRBD1; CDR3nt: TGCAGTGCTAGCCCCGAATTTGACAGGGGGCGGAGGGAGACCCAGTACTTC; CDR3aa: CSASPEFDRGRRETQYF
j_gene: TRBJ2-1; v_gene: TRBV4-3; abundance: .; d_gene: .; CDR3nt: TGCGCCAGCAGCCAAGATCGGTCTCCGGGATGGGAGCAGTTCTTC; CDR3aa: CASSQDRSPGWEQFF
j_gene: TRBJ2-1; v_gene: TRBV25-1; abundance: .; d_gene: TRBD2; CDR3nt: TGTGCCAGCAGCGGGACTAGGATATTTGGTGAGCAGTTCTTC; CDR3aa: CASSGTRIFGEQFF
j_gene: TRBJ2-1; v_gene: TRBV15; abundance: many; d_gene: .; CDR3nt: TGTGCCACCAGCAGAGATGACTACAATGAGCAGTTCTTC; CDR3aa: CATSRDDYNEQFF
j_gene: TRBJ1-4; v_gene: TRBV12-3/TRBV12-4; abundance: many; d_gene: .; CDR3nt: TGTGCCAGCAGCAGTGGACTAGCGGGAGGGCTTACTGAAAAACTGTTTTTT; CDR3aa: CASSSGLAGGLTEKLFF
j_gene: TRBJ2-1; v_gene: TRBV24-1; abundance: many; d_gene: .; CDR3nt: TGTGCCACCAGTGACTACCCTAGCGCCAATGAGCAGTTCTTC; CDR3aa: CATSDYPSANEQFF
j_gene: TRBJ2-2; v_gene: TRBV20-1; abundance: many; d_gene: .; CDR3nt: TGCAGTGCTATAGCACCACCCGCCACCGGGGAGCTGTTTTTT; CDR3aa: CSAIAPPATGELFF
j_gene: TRBJ1-5; v_gene: TRBV6-5; abundance: many; d_gene: .; CDR3nt: TGTGCCAGCAGTTACTCGGGCAGGGATGATCAGCCCCAGCATTTT; CDR3aa: CASSYSGRDDQPQHF
j_gene: TRBJ2-1; v_gene: TRBV4-1; abundance: many; d_gene: TRBD2; CDR3nt: TGCGCCAGCAGCCAGGAACTAGCGGGAGTCTACAATGAGCAGTTCTTC; CDR3aa: CASSQELAGVYNEQFF
j_gene: TRBJ2-5; v_gene: TRBV27; abundance: many; d_gene: TRBD2; CDR3nt: TGTGCCAGCAGTTTGAACTTCGGGGGGGGAGAGACCCAGTACTTC; CDR3aa: CASSLNFGGGETQYF
j_gene: TRBJ2-5; v_gene: TRBV5-1; abundance: many; d_gene: .; CDR3nt: TGCGCCAGCAGCCCCATGGGGGCGTTGGAGACCCAGTACTTC; CDR3aa: CASSPMGALETQYF
j_gene: TRBJ2-5; v_gene: TRBV9; abundance: few; d_gene: TRBD1; CDR3nt: TGTGCCAGCAGCGCGGGACAGGGGCCGGAGACCCAGTACTTC; CDR3aa: CASSAGQGPETQYF
j_gene: TRBJ2-1; v_gene: TRBV6-5; abundance: many; d_gene: .; CDR3nt: TGTGCCAGCAGATTAACCGGGACCCTTCGAAATGAGCAGTTCTTC; CDR3aa: CASRLTGTLRNEQFF
j_gene: TRBJ2-4; v_gene: TRBV14; abundance: .; d_gene: TRBD2; CDR3nt: TGTGCCAGCAGCCATTCAATGAGGGGTAGCGGGAGTACAGTCAAAAACATTCAGTACTTC; CDR3aa: CASSHSMRGSGSTVKNIQYF
j_gene: TRBJ2-2; v_gene: TRBV15; abundance: many; d_gene: TRBD1; CDR3nt: TGTGCCACCAGCAGCGACAGGGAAGTCAGCACCGGGGAGCTGTTTTTT; CDR3aa: CATSSDREVSTGELFF
j_gene: TRBJ2-1; v_gene: TRBV3-1; abundance: .; d_gene: TRBD2; CDR3nt: TGTGCCAGCAGCCACCCCGGAGGTGGACAGGGTTCTAGCGGGAGCTACAATGAGCAGTTCTTC; CDR3aa: CASSHPGGGQGSSGSYNEQFF
j_gene: TRBJ2-5; v_gene: TRBV24-1; abundance: few; d_gene: .; CDR3nt: TGTGCCACCAGTGACCCTACACCGGGAGTGGGGCCGACCCAGTACTTC; CDR3aa: CATSDPTPGVGPTQYF
j_gene: TRBJ2-5; v_gene: TRBV4-1; abundance: .; d_gene: .; CDR3nt: TGCGCCAGCAGCCATCTCCAGGGAAGTTCGGAGACCCAGTACTTC; CDR3aa: CASSHLQGSSETQYF
j_gene: TRBJ2-5; v_gene: TRBV29-1; abundance: many; d_gene: .; CDR3nt: TGCAGCGTTGTAGGGGGGTTAGGGACCCAGTACTTC; CDR3aa: CSVVGGLGTQYF
j_gene: TRBJ2-2; v_gene: TRBV6-1; abundance: many; d_gene: .; CDR3nt: TGTGCCAGCACCCGGACAGACTTCGGGGAGCTGTTTTTT; CDR3aa: CASTRTDFGELFF
j_gene: TRBJ2-2; v_gene: TRBV30; abundance: .; d_gene: .; CDR3nt: TGTGCCTGGAAACTTGCGGTGACGACCGGGGAGCTGTTTTTT; CDR3aa: CAWKLAVTTGELFF
j_gene: TRBJ2-2; v_gene: TRBV27; abundance: .; d_gene: TRBD2; CDR3nt: TGTGCCAGCAGTTTAGGCCGGGCCCGGGGGGTCGGGGAGCTGTTTTTT; CDR3aa: CASSLGRARGVGELFF
j_gene: TRBJ1-1; v_gene: TRBV2; abundance: few; d_gene: .; CDR3nt: TGTGCCACCCGTCTTACAAGCACTGAAGCTTTCTTT; CDR3aa: CATRLTSTEAFF
j_gene: TRBJ2-1; v_gene: TRBV20-1; abundance: few; d_gene: TRBD2; CDR3nt: TGCAGTGCTAGAGATTTGCTTAGCGGGATAGTCGATGAGCAGTTCTTC; CDR3aa: CSARDLLSGIVDEQFF
j_gene: TRBJ2-3; v_gene: TRBV6-4; abundance: .; d_gene: TRBD2; CDR3nt: TGTGCCAGCAGTCTAGCGGGAGGTTCCGCCACAGATACGCAGTATTTT; CDR3aa: CASSLAGGSATDTQYF